This T cell receptor (beta chain) was profiled in a study of response to subunit inactivated influenza vaccine. Study-wide points: After each seasonal influenza vaccination, few new T cells are recruited, the authors suggested.

Points on this clonotype: Antigen specificity is unknown.

The CDR3 runs 16 residues. With V trimmed by 4 bases and J by 4 bases, 7 bases remained unmatched. From germline, CDR1 is LGHNA and CDR2 YSLEER. TCRdb re-called the RT-PCR reads through MiXCR, storing one row per CDR3 protein. The data contain under 800,000 distinct CDR3 sequences, approximately 15% of them singletons. This sequence originates from a man aged 50-59 years who received an inactivated influenza vaccine. The V and J genes are TRBV4-3 and TRBJ2-7, with TRBD2 identical over 13 bases. This material consisted of PBMCs from blood, taken approximately 15 days before vaccination. The CDR3 region has the DNA TGCGCCAGCAGCCGTGGACTAGCGGGAGTAGGTTACGAGCAGTACTTC. As protein: CASSRGLAGVGYEQYF.